The sequence of this T cell receptor beta chain was determined in a study of blood T cell repertoires in COVID-19. Study overall: The United States, Italy and Spain were the sources of the acute and convalescent COVID-19 samples. The cDNA or gDNA used as material had been derived from T cells, B-cell-depleted T cells, or PBMCs.

The germline gives CDR1 MDHEN, CDR2 SYDVKM. The CDR3 extends over 13 amino acids. V was clipped by 5 bases and J by 4 bases, with 11 bases between them. Original handling: Reference gene primer amplification gave estimated nucleated cell counts. Clones were sequenced by immunoSEQ multiplex PCR, and TCRdb holds only the in-frame ones, with some missing. From that table come the V and J calls and clone size; the DNA was used to work out D and trimming. The sample includes roughly 330,000 clones, more than 70% seen only once; the top ten take under 2%. The origin of this receptor is a woman aged 50 to 60 with acute or convalescent COVID-19. The sequenced sample consisted of peripheral blood. The chain has TRBV28 and TRBJ1-1; D is ambiguous. CDR3: CASSPYLGTEAFF. Written as DNA, the CDR3 is TGTGCCAGCAGTCCATATCTAGGCACTGAAGCTTTCTTT.